This TCR beta chain originates from a study of immune characterization of retroperitoneal liposarcoma. TCRdb called the PCR reads again in MiXCR, with one record for every CDR3 protein. Of about 7,300 distinct CDR3 sequences detected, around 28% appear once; the ten largest clones hold less than 50%. The sample was blood. This receptor was obtained from a male donor with retroperitoneal liposarcoma.

CDR3: CASLTTGASQETQYF. The CDR3 DNA reads as TGTGCCAGCCTCACAACAGGGGCGAGCCAAGAGACCCAGTACTTC. V usage is TRBV7-2 and J usage is TRBJ2-5; 7 positions agree with TRBD1. This CDR3 comprises 15 residues. Trimming took 8 bases from V and 1 from J; bases not matched to a gene: 10. The germline gives CDR1 SGHTA, CDR2 FQGNSA.